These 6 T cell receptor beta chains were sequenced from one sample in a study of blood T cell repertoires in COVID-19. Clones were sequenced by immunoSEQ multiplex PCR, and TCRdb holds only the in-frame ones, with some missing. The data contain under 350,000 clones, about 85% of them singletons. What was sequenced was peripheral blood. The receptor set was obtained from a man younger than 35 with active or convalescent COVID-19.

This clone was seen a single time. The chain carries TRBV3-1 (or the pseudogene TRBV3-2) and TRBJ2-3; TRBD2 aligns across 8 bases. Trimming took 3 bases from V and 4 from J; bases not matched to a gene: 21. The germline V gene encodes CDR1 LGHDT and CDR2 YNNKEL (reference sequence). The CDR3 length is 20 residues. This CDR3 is CASSQRPPVAGPSRADTQYF. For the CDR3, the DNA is TGTGCCAGCAGCCAGAGACCTCCTGTAGCGGGGCCCTCCCGGGCAGATACGCAGTATTTT.

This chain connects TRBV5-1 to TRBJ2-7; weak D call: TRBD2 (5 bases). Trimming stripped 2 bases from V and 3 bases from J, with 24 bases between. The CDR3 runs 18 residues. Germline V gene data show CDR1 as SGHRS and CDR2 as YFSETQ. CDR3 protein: CASSFAPSGDITFYEQYF. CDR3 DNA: TGCGCCAGCAGCTTTGCACCCAGCGGAGACATTACTTTCTACGAGCAGTACTTC.

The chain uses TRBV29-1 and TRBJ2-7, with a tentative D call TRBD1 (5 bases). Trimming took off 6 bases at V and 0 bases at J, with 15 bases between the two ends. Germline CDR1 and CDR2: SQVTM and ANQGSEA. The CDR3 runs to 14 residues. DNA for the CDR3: TGCAGCGTAGGGCCGCAGGGTCCCTCCTACGAGCAGTACTTC. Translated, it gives CSVGPQGPSYEQYF.

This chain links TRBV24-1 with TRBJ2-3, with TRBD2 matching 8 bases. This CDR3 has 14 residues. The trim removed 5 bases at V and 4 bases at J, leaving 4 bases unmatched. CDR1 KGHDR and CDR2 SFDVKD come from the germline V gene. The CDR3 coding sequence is TGTGCCACCAGTGGGACTAGCAGGTCAGATACGCAGTATTTT. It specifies CATSGTSRSDTQYF.

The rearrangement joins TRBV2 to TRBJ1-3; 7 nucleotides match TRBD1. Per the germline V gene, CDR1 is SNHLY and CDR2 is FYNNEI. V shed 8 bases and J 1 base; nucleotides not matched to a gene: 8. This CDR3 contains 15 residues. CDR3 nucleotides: TGTGCCAGCGGGAGAATCAGGGGGTCTGGAAACACCATATATTTT. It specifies CASGRIRGSGNTIYF.

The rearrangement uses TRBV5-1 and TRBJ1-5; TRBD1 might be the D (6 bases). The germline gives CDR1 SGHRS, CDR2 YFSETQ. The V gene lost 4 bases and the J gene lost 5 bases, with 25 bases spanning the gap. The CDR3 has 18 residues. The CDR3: CASSAGPRTASGDQPQHF. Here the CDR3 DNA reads TGCGCCAGCAGCGCAGGCCCCCGGACAGCGTCCGGGGATCAGCCCCAGCATTTT.